This entry lists 2 T cell receptor beta chains sequenced from one sample in a study of CD4+ T cells in melanoma (dated by TCRdb to between 2022 and 2023). The library was produced with the immunoSEQ multiplex PCR assay. The table was pulled from immuneACCESS by TCRdb, which kept in-frame rearrangements only. Such tables lose some clones; where checked, under half of the loss comes from unresolved V genes, and the rest has no known cause. Across this sample there are 4,500 to 5,000 clones, with under 65% seen only once. The ten largest clonotypes hold 25% to 35% of the sample. The sequenced material came from cells from a culture (not recorded whether cultured in vitro). The receptors come from a human donor with melanoma.

V usage is TRBV2 and J usage is TRBJ1-2; D is unresolved. The V end lost 8 bases, the J end lost 2 bases, and 9 bases lay between the germline ends. This CDR3 is built from 12 residues. Germline V CDR1 and CDR2: SNHLY, FYNNEI. The CDR3 protein is CASERANYGYTF. CDR3 coding DNA: TGTGCCAGCGAGCGGGCGAACTATGGCTACACCTTC.

This clone has just one count. One junction end does not reproduce the germline sequence, and a read error may be involved. In DNA form, the CDR3 reads TGTGCCAGCAGCGTAAGCACGCCACCCTTC. It yields the protein CASSVSTPPF. The chain combines TRBV9 with TRBJ2-4; D ambiguous. Germline V gene lookup returns CDR1 SGDLS and CDR2 YYNGEE. This CDR3 spans 10 amino acids.